This TCR beta chain was captured by sequencing in a study of blood T cells in healthy people across ages. A second 7 to 11 cycle PCR used barcoded and J-beta primers. TCRdb re-analysed the 5' RACE reads in MiXCR, keeping a single row per CDR3 protein. The sample contains under 1,100,000 distinct CDR3 sequences, 25% of which appear only once. The CDR3 contains 11 residues. Trimming took off 3 bases at V and 9 bases at J, with 9 bases between the two ends. Germline V gene lookup returns CDR1 SGDLS and CDR2 YYNGEE. The data were also submitted as part of a second study, on T cells of mothers and their children. As that study records: Per 15 ul, 1.5 ug of RNA was used, with all extracted RNA going into cDNA synthesis. In both related and unrelated pairs, TCR recombination output is shaped similarly by thymic selection.

Material: blood. The clonotype originates from a girl aged 2 to 9 in good health. V and J are TRBV9 and TRBJ2-5, with a weak D call TRBD2 (5 bases). CDR3 nucleotides: TGTGCCAGCAGCGGCGAGGAGGCCCAGTACTTC. Its protein is CASSGEEAQYF.